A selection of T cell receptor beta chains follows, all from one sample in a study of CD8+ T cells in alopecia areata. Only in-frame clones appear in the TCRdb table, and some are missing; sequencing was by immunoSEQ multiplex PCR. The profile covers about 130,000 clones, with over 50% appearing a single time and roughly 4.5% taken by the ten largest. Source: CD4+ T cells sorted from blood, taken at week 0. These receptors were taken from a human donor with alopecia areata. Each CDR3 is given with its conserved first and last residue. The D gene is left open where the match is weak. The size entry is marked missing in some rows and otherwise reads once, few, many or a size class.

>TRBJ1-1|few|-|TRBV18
CASSPATGDTEAFF
TGTGCCAGCTCACCCGCAACAGGAGACACTGAAGCTTTCTTT
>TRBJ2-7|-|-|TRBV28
CASRGSHEQYF
TGTGCCAGCAGAGGTTCCCACGAGCAGTACTTC
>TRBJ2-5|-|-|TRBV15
CATSPGSAAETQYF
TGTGCCACCAGCCCGGGCTCAGCGGCGGAGACCCAGTACTTC
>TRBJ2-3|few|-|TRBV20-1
CSASITDTQYF
TGCAGTGCTAGTATTACAGATACGCAGTATTTT
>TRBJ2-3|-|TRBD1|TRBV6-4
CASSPAHTQGARDTQYF
TGTGCCAGCAGTCCCGCCCATACACAGGGGGCGAGAGATACGCAGTATTTT
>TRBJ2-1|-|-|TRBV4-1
CASSLPNNEQFF
TGCGCCAGCAGCCTTCCGAACAATGAGCAGTTCTTC
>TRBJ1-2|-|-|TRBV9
CASSVEGEAGYTF
TGTGCCAGCAGCGTAGAGGGGGAGGCTGGCTACACCTTC
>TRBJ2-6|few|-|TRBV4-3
CASSHLPVSGANVLTF
TGCGCCAGCAGCCACCTCCCGGTGTCTGGGGCCAACGTCCTGACTTTC
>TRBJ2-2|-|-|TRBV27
CASSLGRQTLGTGELFF
TGTGCCAGCAGTTTAGGCCGACAGACCCTGGGCACCGGGGAGCTGTTTTTT
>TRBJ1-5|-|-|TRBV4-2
CASSQARGNQPQHF
TGTGCCAGCAGCCAAGCTAGGGGGAATCAGCCCCAGCATTTT